This passage covers 19 T cell receptor beta chains from one sample sequenced in a study of cytomegalovirus exposure and HLA in healthy donors. Primers for the PCR totalled 60 Vbeta and 13 Jbeta. Profiled with immunoSEQ multiplex PCR; TCRdb holds only in-frame clones, not every one. The table has roughly 130,000 clones, 75% to 85% seen once. Material: PBMCs. The origin of the receptors is a male donor in good health and CMV-seronegative.

The V and J genes are TRBV2 and TRBJ2-7; maybe TRBD2 (5 bases). The V gene lost 6 bases and the J gene lost 3 bases, with 15 bases spanning the gap. The CDR3 runs to 14 residues. From germline, CDR1 is SNHLY and CDR2 FYNNEI. The CDR3, as DNA: TGTGCCAGCAGGCGGGCTAGCAGGATCTACGAGCAGTACTTC. Translated: CASRRASRIYEQYF.

V and J are TRBV10-2 and TRBJ1-4; D not certain. Trimming shortened V by 0 bases and J by 0 bases, and 5 bases separated the two germline ends. Germline V gene sequence: CDR1 WSHSY, CDR2 SAAADI. CDR3 length equals 15 residues. CDR3 protein: CASSESRATNEKLFF. The CDR3 DNA sequence: TGCGCCAGCAGTGAGTCCCGGGCAACTAATGAAAAACTGTTTTTT.

The rearrangement uses TRBV5-8 and TRBJ2-3; TRBD1 aligns across 8 bases. The V gene end was trimmed by 4 bases and the J gene end by 0 bases; junction bases not matched to a gene: 4. Per germline, CDR1 SGHTS and CDR2 YDEGEE. The CDR3 loop spans 15 amino acids. CDR3 in amino acids: CASSLWTGSTDTQYF. The CDR3 bases are TGTGCCAGCAGCCTCTGGACAGGGAGCACAGATACGCAGTATTTT.

This clone came up a few times. This chain links TRBV18 with TRBJ1-4; TRBD1 matches 9 bases. This CDR3 is 15 amino acids long. Germline CDR1 reads KGHSH; CDR2 reads LQKENI. Germline trimming cut 3 bases from V and 5 bases from J; bases unmatched to any gene: 4. The CDR3 DNA reads TGTGCCAGCTCACCCGGGACAGGGATGAATGAAAAACTGTTTTTT. This codes for CASSPGTGMNEKLFF.

The chain couples TRBV7-6 to TRBJ2-1, with D unresolved. The CDR3 is 15 residues long. V was clipped by 2 bases and J by 5 bases, with 13 bases between them. Germline V gene sequence: CDR1 SGHVS, CDR2 FNYEAQ. CDR3 protein: CASSLNLGSHNEQFF. The CDR3 DNA reads TGTGCCAGCAGCTTAAATTTAGGTAGCCACAATGAGCAGTTCTTC.

This chain links TRBV11-1 with TRBJ1-1; perhaps TRBD1 as D (5 bases). Germline V lookup: CDR1 SGHAT, CDR2 FQDESV (reference sequence). The CDR3 extends over 14 amino acids. V dropped 3 bases and J dropped 2 bases, with 10 bases sitting between them. CDR3: CASSLGGRNTEAFF. The CDR3 region has the DNA TGTGCCAGCAGCTTGGGGGGAAGAAACACTGAAGCTTTCTTT.

This clone was picked up one time. This chain uses TRBV9 with TRBJ1-1, with 8 bases identical to TRBD1. The CDR3 is 14 amino acids. V trimming: 0 bases; J trimming: 6 bases; junction bases outside the gene matches: 4. Germline V gene sequence: CDR1 SGDLS, CDR2 YYNGEE. The CDR3 loop is CASSVDPQGAEAFF. Here the CDR3 DNA reads TGTGCCAGCAGCGTAGATCCACAGGGGGCTGAAGCTTTCTTT.

V usage is TRBV4-1 and J usage is TRBJ2-7; the D is unclear. Germline V gene data show CDR1 as MGHRA and CDR2 as YSYEKL. Trimming cost V 1 base and J 6 bases, with 13 bases left between them. CDR3 length: 14 amino acids. The CDR3 nucleotides are TGCGCCAGCAGCCAAGGAGTTTTCGGTGGCGAGCAGTACTTC. Amino acid sequence: CASSQGVFGGEQYF.

The chain employs TRBV7-7 and TRBJ1-1; 7 positions match TRBD1. This CDR3 has 13 residues. Germline CDR1 and CDR2: SSHAT and FNYEAQ (reference sequence). Trimming at V came to 6 bases and at J to 3 bases, leaving 4 bases not matched to a gene. CDR3 DNA: TGTGCCAGCAGTTTGACAGGGTACACTGAAGCTTTCTTT. Translated, it gives CASSLTGYTEAFF. Full variable domain (rest looked up from reference TRBV7-7 and TRBJ1-1): GAGVSQSPRYKVTKRGQDVTLRCDPISSHATLYWYQQALGQGPEFLTYFNYEAQPDKSGLPSDRFSAERPEGSISTLTIQRTEQRDSAMYRCASSLTGYTEAFFGQGTRLTVV.

Of note for this clone: The same CDR3 arises from other DNA sequences in this sample as well. The chain has TRBV7-9 and TRBJ1-3; possibly TRBD1 for D (5 bases). The CDR3 is 15 residues long. Germline loops: CDR1 SEHNR, CDR2 FQNEAQ (reference sequence). Trimming took off 5 bases at V and 0 bases at J, with 11 bases between the two ends. CDR3 DNA: TGTGCCAGCAGCCTTGACAGATCCTCTGGAAACACCATATATTTT. It is translated as CASSLDRSSGNTIYF.

The chain is built from TRBV6-5 and TRBJ1-3, with D unresolved. The V end lost 4 bases, the J end lost 0 bases, and 10 bases lay between the germline ends. There are 15 residues in the CDR3. The germline V gene encodes CDR1 MNHEY and CDR2 SVGAGI. As DNA, the CDR3 is TGTGCCAGCAGTTCTAGCAGGTACTCTGGAAACACCATATATTTT. Residues: CASSSSRYSGNTIYF.

The V gene is TRBV6-5, the J gene TRBJ2-5; 7 bases fit TRBD1. Near its end, the DNA agrees better with TRBJ2-7, so the J call may be wrong. The CDR3 loop spans 15 amino acids. CDR1 and CDR2 from the germline V gene are MNHEY and SVGAGI. The CDR3 protein is CASSYLDRDAYEQYF. The CDR3 DNA is TGTGCCAGCAGTTACCTAGACAGGGACGCCTACGAGCAGTACTTC.

J is TRBJ1-1 and V is TRBV5-6, with TRBD1 as a possible D gene (6 bases). The CDR3 runs 16 residues. The V gene's germline CDR1 is SGHDT and CDR2 YYEEEE. V was clipped by 0 bases and J by 7 bases, with 19 bases between them. CDR3: CASSLVIGGVEGEAFF. The CDR3 bases are TGTGCCAGCAGCTTGGTGATAGGGGGGGTAGAAGGTGAAGCTTTCTTT.

The chain employs TRBV18 and TRBJ2-1; TRBD1 is a possible D gene (5 bases). Trimming cost V 2 bases and J 8 bases, with 13 bases left between them. The CDR3 length is 14 residues. Germline loops: CDR1 KGHSH, CDR2 LQKENI. The CDR3 reads CASSPITGYDEQFF. As DNA, the CDR3 is TGTGCCAGCTCACCAATAACAGGTTACGATGAGCAGTTCTTC.

This sequence joins TRBV23-1 and TRBJ1-4; D is uncertain. TRBV23-1 counts as an open reading frame of uncertain function. This CDR3 has 18 residues. V was cut by 6 bases and J by 1 base, with 21 bases left in between. CDR3 bases: TGCGCCAGCAGCCCCCCGGGAGGAGGAGTCATAACTAATGAAAAACTGTTTTTT. Its translation is CASSPPGGGVITNEKLFF.

V is TRBV30 and J is TRBJ1-1; maybe TRBD1 (6 bases). The CDR3 totals 11 residues. V lost 6 bases, J lost 7 bases, and 12 bases lay in between. Germline-derived CDR1 and CDR2 are GTSNPN and SVGIG (reference sequence). The DNA for the CDR3 is TGTGCCTGCGCACAGGGCATTGAAGCTTTCTTT. Translating it yields CACAQGIEAFF.

This chain links TRBV5-4 with TRBJ2-2, with 10 bases aligning to TRBD1. Trimming took 4 bases from V and 8 from J; bases not matched to a gene: 8. The CDR3 consists of 15 residues. Germline CDR1 and CDR2: SGHNT and YYREEE (reference sequence). The DNA of the CDR3 is TGTGCCAGCAGCGCACTGACAGGGGGCGGGGGGGAGCTGTTTTTT. Translated, it gives CASSALTGGGGELFF.

The rearrangement uses TRBV4-1 and TRBJ2-1, with D perhaps TRBD2 (6 bases). Looked up from germline, CDR1 is MGHRA and CDR2 is YSYEKL. The CDR3 length is 17 residues. V lost 8 bases, J lost 0 bases, and 20 bases lay in between. The CDR3 DNA is TGCGCCAGCCGAGACTTACTAGCCCCTTCCTCCTACAATGAGCAGTTCTTC. This sequence encodes CASRDLLAPSSYNEQFF.

The chain recombines TRBV28 with TRBJ1-2; a weak D match, TRBD1 (5 bases). The CDR3 length is 12 residues. Trimming took 2 bases from V and 7 from J, leaving 8 bases between them. Germline-derived CDR1 and CDR2 are MDHEN and SYDVKM. CDR3 residues: CASSLMGGGYTF. The CDR3 DNA reads as TGTGCCAGCAGTTTAATGGGGGGTGGCTACACCTTC.